The rows below give T cell receptor beta chains drawn from one sample of a study of cytomegalovirus exposure and HLA in healthy donors. Produced via immunoSEQ multiplex PCR; TCRdb's table is partial and in-frame only. The table has about 200,000 clones, 80% to 85% seen once. Input material: PBMCs. The receptors shown here come from a woman aged 40 to 50 in good health and CMV-seronegative. Both conserved end residues are part of each CDR3. D genes are given only for firm matches. Clone size, where shown, is once, few, many, or a class for clones that have expanded.

CDR3aa | CDR3nt | j_gene | d_gene | abundance | v_gene
CAAFRVPGELFF | TGTGCCGCTTTCAGGGTCCCAGGGGAGCTGTTTTTT | TRBJ2-2 | - | - | TRBV2
CATEDGAGQTQYF | TGTGCCACTGAGGATGGGGCAGGGCAGACCCAGTACTTC | TRBJ2-5 | - | - | TRBV19
CASSLFWGPNSPLHF | TGTGCCAGCAGCTTGTTCTGGGGGCCTAATTCACCCCTCCACTTT | TRBJ1-6 | - | few | TRBV5-8
CASSSRVNTEAFF | TGTGCCAGCAGCTCCAGGGTGAACACTGAAGCTTTCTTT | TRBJ1-1 | - | - | TRBV11-2
CASSPRLAGGPLGSYNEQFF | TGTGCCAGCAGCCCTCGACTAGCGGGAGGCCCCCTCGGCTCCTACAATGAGCAGTTCTTC | TRBJ2-1 | TRBD2 | - | TRBV7-6
CASSLNSNQPQHF | TGTGCCAGCAGCCTAAATAGCAATCAGCCCCAGCATTTT | TRBJ1-5 | - | once | TRBV7-8
CASRNSGRALDEQFF | TGTGCCAGCAGGAATAGCGGGAGGGCCCTCGATGAGCAGTTCTTC | TRBJ2-1 | TRBD2 | - | TRBV6-5
CASSIVGGLLQPQHF | TGTGCCAGTAGTATAGTAGGGGGCCTCCTCCAGCCCCAGCATTTT | TRBJ1-5 | TRBD1 | - | TRBV19
CASSPNGGRSEAFF | TGTGCCAGCAGTCCGAATGGGGGCAGGTCTGAAGCTTTCTTT | TRBJ1-1 | - | few | TRBV6-1
CASSSGLGEDTDTQYF | TGCGCCAGCAGCTCAGGGTTGGGGGAGGACACAGATACGCAGTATTTT | TRBJ2-3 | - | - | TRBV5-1
CASSQELLASGSTDTQYF | TGTGCCAGCAGCCAAGAGTTATTGGCTAGCGGGAGCACAGATACGCAGTATTTT | TRBJ2-3 | TRBD2 | - | TRBV4-2
CASGTGEGTQYF | TGTGCCAGCGGGACAGGGGAAGGGACGCAGTATTTT | TRBJ2-3 | TRBD1 | - | TRBV7-3
CASSRDMGQFFRGYTF | TGTGCCAGCAGCCGTGACATGGGACAATTTTTTCGTGGCTACACCTTC | TRBJ1-2 | - | once | TRBV5-6
CASSERGSSGNTIYF | TGTGCCAGCAGTGAACGGGGGAGCTCTGGAAACACCATATATTTT | TRBJ1-3 | - | - | TRBV2
CASSEGWGDQPQHF | TGTGCCAGCAGTGAAGGGTGGGGGGACCAGCCCCAGCATTTT | TRBJ1-5 | - | - | TRBV2
CASSLAGPSSYEQYF | TGTGCCAGCAGCTTAGCGGGGCCGAGCTCCTACGAGCAGTACTTC | TRBJ2-7 | - | - | TRBV7-9
CASSYFGDRGLYEQYF | TGTGCCAGCAGTTACTTCGGTGACAGGGGTTTGTACGAGCAGTACTTC | TRBJ2-7 | TRBD1 | few | TRBV6-5
CASSPNRYRESQPQHF | TGTGCCAGCAGCCCCAACAGGTATCGAGAGAGTCAGCCCCAGCATTTT | TRBJ1-5 | - | - | TRBV7-8
CASSSPERAYEQYF | TGTGCCAGCAGCTCTCCGGAGAGGGCCTACGAGCAGTACTTC | TRBJ2-7 | - | - | TRBV7-8
CASSPQGYSNQPQHF | TGTGCCAGCTCACCGCAGGGTTATAGCAATCAGCCCCAGCATTTT | TRBJ1-5 | - | - | TRBV18
CASSLEGDKTQPQHF | TGTGCCAGCAGCTTAGAGGGGGACAAGACACAGCCCCAGCATTTT | TRBJ1-5 | - | - | TRBV7-6
CAINSPQGTGGDEQYF | TGTGCCATCAATTCCCCTCAGGGGACCGGTGGGGACGAGCAGTACTTC | TRBJ2-7 | - | - | TRBV10-3
CASSGVDSGANVLTF | TGTGCCAGCAGCGGAGTGGACTCTGGGGCCAACGTCCTGACTTTC | TRBJ2-6 | - | - | TRBV5-6
CASSSIFGGLEAFF | TGTGCCAGCAGCTCCATATTCGGGGGATTAGAAGCTTTCTTT | TRBJ1-1 | - | - | TRBV5-5
CASSPAGGRETQYF | TGTGCCAGCTCCCCCGCGGGGGGGCGGGAGACCCAGTACTTC | TRBJ2-5 | TRBD2 | - | TRBV18
CASGPSTGWKNIQYF | TGTGCCAGCGGACCCTCGACAGGCTGGAAAAACATTCAGTACTTC | TRBJ2-4 | - | - | TRBV6-6
CASTLGQGGEQYF | TGTGCCAGCACCTTAGGACAGGGTGGGGAGCAGTACTTC | TRBJ2-7 | TRBD1 | - | TRBV5-5
CASSLSQGGYTF | TGCGCCAGCAGCTTGTCGCAGGGTGGCTACACCTTC | TRBJ1-2 | - | - | TRBV5-1
CASSPPRRSVYEQYF | TGTGCCAGCAGCCCCCCAAGGAGGTCGGTCTACGAGCAGTACTTC | TRBJ2-7 | - | - | TRBV7-8
CASSWGGADEQYF | TGTGCCAGCAGTTGGGGCGGGGCGGACGAGCAGTACTTC | TRBJ2-7 | - | once | TRBV5-4